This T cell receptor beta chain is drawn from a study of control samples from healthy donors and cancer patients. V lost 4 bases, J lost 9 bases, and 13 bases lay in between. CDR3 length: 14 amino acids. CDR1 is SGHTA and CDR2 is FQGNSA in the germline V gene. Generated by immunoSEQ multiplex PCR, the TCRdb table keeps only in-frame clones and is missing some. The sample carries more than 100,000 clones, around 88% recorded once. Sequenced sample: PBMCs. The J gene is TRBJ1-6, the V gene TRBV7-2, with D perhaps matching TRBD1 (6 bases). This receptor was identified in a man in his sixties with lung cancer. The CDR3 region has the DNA TGTGCCAGCAGCTCAGAACAGGGCCTTTCACCCCTCCACTTT. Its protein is CASSSEQGLSPLHF.